The 3 T cell receptor beta chains given below trace back to one sample, sequenced in a study of Graves' ophthalmopathy and Graves' hyperthyroidism. For repertoire sequencing, the TCR beta CDR3 regions were amplified from RNA transcripts. HTBI-primed RT-PCR formed the first round, and a multiplex PCR formed the second. MiXCR, run by TCRdb on the multiplex PCR reads, gives a single entry per CDR3 protein. The table includes roughly 700,000 distinct CDR3 sequences, 40% detected once. Sequenced input: peripheral blood. The source of these receptors is an adult man with Graves' ophthalmopathy.

The chain employs TRBV7-9 and TRBJ2-7; a weak D match, TRBD2 (6 bases). This CDR3 has 14 residues. V dropped 6 bases and J dropped 1 base, with 13 bases sitting between them. CDR1 SEHNR and CDR2 FQNEAQ come from the germline V gene (reference sequence). The CDR3 region is CASSGAGGSYEQYF. CDR3 coding DNA: TGTGCCAGCAGTGGAGCCGGGGGTTCCTACGAGCAGTACTTC.

In DNA, the CDR3 is TGCGCCAGCAGTGATGGACAGGGGGTATTCTATGGCTACACCTTC. Translated: CASSDGQGVFYGYTF. The chain is built from TRBV10-2 and TRBJ1-2; 10 positions agree with TRBD1. Germline-derived CDR1 and CDR2 are WSHSY and SAAADI. The length of the CDR3 is 15 residues. V shed 3 bases and J 4 bases; nucleotides not matched to a gene: 5.

The chain is built from TRBV25-1 and TRBJ2-7; 8 nucleotides line up with TRBD2. CDR3 length: 16 residues. Trimming at V came to 7 bases and at J to 6 bases, leaving 17 bases not matched to a gene. Germline loops: CDR1 MGHDK, CDR2 SYGVNS. The chain's CDR3 is CASTQEGQAGVSEQYF. DNA for the CDR3: TGTGCCAGCACCCAGGAGGGCCAAGCGGGAGTATCCGAGCAGTACTTC.